The following is a T cell receptor (beta chain) sequence with its context. The record originates from a study of blood T cell repertoires in COVID-19. Study overall: Researchers got acute and convalescent COVID-19 samples from the United States, Italy and Spain. T cells, B-cell-depleted T cells, or PBMCs provided the cDNA or gDNA that served as material.

Germline V gene sequence: CDR1 SGHAT, CDR2 FQNNGV. V was shortened by 5 bases and J by 0 bases, with 12 bases between the two germline ends. The CDR3 spans 15 residues. Assay used: immunoSEQ multiplex PCR; TCRdb lists only in-frame clones, some missing. The sample carries some 110,000 clones, approximately 72% recorded once. The sample consisted of peripheral blood. V and J are TRBV11-2 and TRBJ2-3; TRBD2 might be the D (6 bases). The source of this sequence is a woman between 65 and 79 years old with acute or convalescent COVID-19. In nucleotides, the CDR3 is TGTGCCAGCAGCCCCCAGCGGGTTAGCACAGATACGCAGTATTTT. It is translated as CASSPQRVSTDTQYF.